This TCR beta chain was recorded in a study of shared clonotypes between healthy human individuals. DNA at 200 ng, around 30,000 T cell genomes, went into sorted-subset replicate PCRs. The assay was immunoSEQ multiplex PCR, and TCRdb's table has in-frame clones only and misses some. The sample yields approximately 2,200,000 clones, more than 85% seen once. The naive CD8 population came from CD45RO-negative cells selected for CCR7, without terminally differentiated effector memory CD45RA+ cells. This TCR derives from a man aged 18 to 35 in good health. Some clones in this sample may be carry-over from other donors' samples. The sample comprised naive CD8+ T cells from PBMCs.

CDR3 DNA: TGTGCCAGCAGCCCCATCAGGGGTGGGTTTCGGGGAAACATTCAGTACTTC. Protein: CASSPIRGGFRGNIQYF. This rearrangement joins TRBV7-9 to TRBJ2-4; D may be TRBD1 (6 bases). The CDR3 has 17 residues. Germline V gene sequence: CDR1 SEHNR, CDR2 FQNEAQ (reference sequence). Trimming pared 5 bases from V and 6 bases from J, leaving 23 bases between.